This entry describes one T cell receptor (beta chain). The data stem from a study of blood T cell repertoires in COVID-19. Between the trimmed V and J ends, which lost 7 bases and 7 bases, there was a span of 28 bases. Germline values: CDR1 MRHNA, CDR2 SNTAGT. This CDR3 region has 17 residues. Profiled with immunoSEQ multiplex PCR; TCRdb holds only in-frame clones, not every one. The sample yields around 130,000 clones, about 80% seen once. The material sequenced was peripheral blood. The sequence derives from a human donor in a cohort sampled during active COVID-19. V is TRBV6-4 and J is TRBJ1-2; D might be TRBD1 (5 bases). The chain's CDR3 is CASKRVQGSWDYTGYTF. The CDR3 coding sequence is TGTGCCAGCAAAAGAGTCCAGGGTTCCTGGGACTATACTGGCTACACCTTC.